This T cell receptor beta chain was sequenced in a study of vaccination and CD4 T cells after COVID-19. V was shortened by 1 base and J by 7 bases, with 13 bases between the two germline ends. This CDR3 contains 14 residues. Treatment defined: approximately nine-day PBMC culture with coronavirus spike peptide pools or control peptides (ViraFEST assay). These CD4+ T cells came from an unexposed donor, sampled before the COVID-19 pandemic (2011-2018). For ViraFEST, peptide pools expanded antigen-specific T cells, after which the TCRs were sequenced. Wells that each held 2 million or so PBMCs were cultured with roughly 9.8 IU/ml IL-2 and approximately 9 ug/ml peptide pools. By negative selection, CD4+ T cells were isolated once culture had run for about 10 days. This clonotype was recorded once. The antigen is unknown. Scientists ran DNA taken from cultured CD4+ T cells through the Oncomine TCR Beta short-read assay for sequencing. TCRdb used MiXCR to reprocess the PCR reads, holding one entry per CDR3 protein. The sample yields under 6,500 distinct CDR3 sequences, 34% seen once.

This chain connects TRBV12-3 or TRBV12-4 to TRBJ1-2, with unresolved D. The sequence derives from a human donor in good health. Material for sequencing was CD4+ T cells from blood, cultured in vitro. The CDR3 region is CASSLESLYVGYTF. CDR3 bases: TGTGCCAGCAGTTTAGAGTCACTGTACGTTGGCTACACCTTC.